The 4 T cell receptor beta chains reported below all come from one sample, sequenced in a study of vaccination and CD4 T cells after COVID-19. Their specific antigens are unknown. Treatment described: roughly ten-day PBMC culture with coronavirus spike peptide pools or control peptides (ViraFEST assay). Oncomine TCR Beta short-read sequencing was applied to DNA from cultured CD4+ T cells. TCRdb independently ran MiXCR on the PCR reads; one entry per CDR3 protein. The sample shows some 16,000 distinct CDR3 sequences, 35% to 50% of them seen only once. The sample in question was CD4+ T cells from blood, cultured in vitro, obtained after SARS-CoV-2 vaccination. Every receptor here comes from a human donor who had recovered from COVID-19.

The V gene is TRBV15, the J gene TRBJ2-5; D uncertain. The V end was cut by 0 bases, the J end by 5 bases, with 7 bases between. CDR3 length equals 13 residues. Germline V gene data show CDR1 as LNHNV and CDR2 as YYDKDF (reference sequence). CDR3 amino acids: CATSRDKGETQYF. The CDR3, as DNA: TGTGCCACCAGCAGAGATAAAGGGGAGACCCAGTACTTC.

Relative to its sample, this clonotype is large. Here the CDR3 DNA reads TGCAGTGCTAGCACCGCGAGGGGCGTAGGGAATCAGCCCCAGCATTTT. It encodes CSASTARGVGNQPQHF. This sequence joins TRBV20-1 and TRBJ1-5; maybe TRBD1 (5 bases). V shed 3 bases and J shed 4 bases, with 19 bases lying between them. In germline, CDR1 is DFQATT, CDR2 SNEGSKA (reference sequence). The CDR3 is 16 amino acids.

The chain employs TRBV28 and TRBJ1-1; the match to TRBD1 covers 11 bases. The V segment lost 8 bases and the J segment 1 base; nucleotides outside the gene matches: 3. The CDR3 covers 14 residues. The germline V gene encodes CDR1 MDHEN and CDR2 SYDVKM. The CDR3, as DNA: TGTGCCAGCGGGACAGGGGGGAAGAACACTGAAGCTTTCTTT. The encoded protein is CASGTGGKNTEAFF. Combining the CDR3 with reference TRBV28 and TRBJ1-1 gives the whole variable domain DVKVTQSSRYLVKRTGEKVFLECVQDMDHENMFWYRQDPGLGLRLIYFSYDVKMKEKGDIPEGYSVSREKKERFSLILESASTNQTSMYLCASGTGGKNTEAFFGQGTRLTVV.

This rearrangement joins TRBV12-3 or TRBV12-4 to TRBJ1-1; D is ambiguous. CDR3 length: 11 amino acids. The ends were cut back, 8 bases at V and 11 bases at J, with 15 bases in the middle. The CDR3 sequence is CASYSRRAAFF. CDR3 nucleotide sequence: TGTGCCAGCTATTCCCGGCGGGCGGCTTTCTTT.